These 11 T cell receptor beta chains were sequenced from one sample in a study of T cell responses to AZD1222 COVID-19 vaccine. Clones were read by immunoSEQ multiplex PCR, and TCRdb kept only the in-frame ones, dropping some. The sample holds 70,000 to 90,000 clones; around nine tenths are singletons and the top ten take roughly a sixth. This specimen was peripheral blood, taken 28 days after the second AZD1222 dose. Receptors were obtained from an adult who received the AZD1222 COVID-19 vaccine.

Here the CDR3 DNA reads TGCGCCAGCAGCCAAGATCTGGGTCAGCCCCAGCATTTT. This translates into CASSQDLGQPQHF. This chain joins TRBV4-3 and TRBJ1-5; unclear D gene. Trimming took off 0 bases at V and 6 bases at J, with 6 bases between the two ends. Germline-derived CDR1 and CDR2 are LGHNA and YSLEER. The CDR3 is 13 amino acids.

Only a few counts were recorded for this clone. V is TRBV27 and J is TRBJ1-2; D is uncertain. Deletions cut 3 bases from V and 5 bases from J, with 7 bases between. The CDR3 sequence is 12 residues long. Germline-derived CDR1 and CDR2 are MNHEY and SMNVEV (reference sequence). CDR3 sequence: CASSLAGYGYTF. For the CDR3, the DNA is TGTGCCAGCAGTTTGGCCGGGTATGGCTACACCTTC.

The chain combines TRBV4-2 with TRBJ1-6; the D gene is possibly TRBD1 (6 bases). V was shortened by 1 base and J by 15 bases, with 19 bases between the two germline ends. The CDR3 runs to 15 residues. Germline V lookup: CDR1 LGHNA, CDR2 YNFKEQ. The CDR3 loop is CASSQVAAGGLGLHF. The DNA of the CDR3 is TGTGCCAGCAGCCAAGTCGCCGCTGGGGGCCTGGGCCTCCACTTT.

The chain employs TRBV2 and TRBJ1-2; TRBD1 agrees at 9 bases. Germline V gene data show CDR1 as SNHLY and CDR2 as FYNNEI. This CDR3 is built from 14 residues. V shed 6 bases, J shed 8 bases, and the junction held 10 bases outside the gene matches. CDR3 in amino acids: CASSALQGADGYTF. CDR3 bases: TGTGCCAGCAGCGCATTACAGGGGGCTGACGGCTACACCTTC.

The V gene is TRBV30, the J gene TRBJ1-3, with D tentatively TRBD1 (5 bases). V lost 1 base and J lost 8, with 15 bases in between. The CDR3 spans 14 residues. Germline V gene lookup returns CDR1 GTSNPN and CDR2 SVGIG (reference sequence). CDR3 sequence (DNA): TGTGCCTGGAGTGAGGGCAGGCCGGGGGACACCATATATTTT. Translating it yields CAWSEGRPGDTIYF.

The chain couples TRBV3-1 (or the pseudogene TRBV3-2) to TRBJ2-5; D is unresolved. This CDR3 is 15 amino acids long. The germline gives CDR1 LGHDT, CDR2 YNNKEL (reference sequence). The V gene lost 0 bases and the J gene lost 5 bases, with 13 bases spanning the gap. The CDR3 region is CASSQDPLGFETQYF. CDR3 sequence (DNA): TGTGCCAGCAGCCAAGATCCGTTGGGTTTCGAGACCCAGTACTTC.

J is TRBJ1-4 and V is TRBV25-1, with D uncertain. CDR1 and CDR2 from the germline V gene are MGHDK and SYGVNS. There are 15 residues in the CDR3. V was trimmed by 8 bases and J by 0 bases, leaving 13 bases between them. CDR3 region: CASGKTTSTNEKLFF. As DNA, the CDR3 is TGTGCCAGCGGCAAAACCACATCAACTAATGAAAAACTGTTTTTT.

The V gene is TRBV11-1, the J gene TRBJ2-7, with 8 bases aligning to TRBD1. There are 16 residues in the CDR3. J lost 5 bases, V lost 3 bases, and 12 bases had no gene match. The germline V gene has CDR1 SGHAT and CDR2 FQDESV (reference sequence). The DNA for the CDR3 is TGTGCCAGCAGCTTTCTGTCCGGGACAGGTCTTAACGAGCAGTACTTC. This translates into CASSFLSGTGLNEQYF. Using reference TRBV11-1 and TRBJ2-7 for the parts outside the CDR3, the full variable domain is EAEVAQSPRYKITEKSQAVAFWCDPISGHATLYWYRQILGQGPELLVQFQDESVVDDSQLPKDRFSAERLKGVDSTLKIQPAELGDSAMYLCASSFLSGTGLNEQYFGPGTRLTVT.

The chain combines TRBV30 with TRBJ2-2; 8 bases align to TRBD1. The CDR3 spans 14 residues. The germline CDR1 and CDR2 sequences are GTSNPN and SVGIG (reference sequence). Losses at the gene ends were 0 bases for V and 6 bases for J; bases not matched to a gene: 3. The CDR3 protein is CAWSVPRGPGELFF. Here the CDR3 DNA reads TGTGCCTGGAGTGTACCCAGGGGGCCCGGGGAGCTGTTTTTT.

The chain joins TRBV7-3 to TRBJ2-3; TRBD1 or TRBD2 may be the D gene (6 bases each). Trimming removed 2 bases at V and 2 bases at J, with 11 bases between. The CDR3 consists of 15 residues. Germline CDR1 and CDR2: SGHTA and FQGTGA. The CDR3 DNA reads as TGTGCCAGCAGCTTAGACGGGGGCACCACAGATACGCAGTATTTT. It codes for CASSLDGGTTDTQYF.

The chain recombines TRBV3-1 (or the pseudogene TRBV3-2) with TRBJ2-7; 10 bases match TRBD1. The V and J ends lost 4 bases and 2 bases, in that order; junction bases with no gene match: 5. The CDR3 is 15 residues long. Germline assignment: CDR1 LGHDT and CDR2 YNNKEL (reference sequence). The CDR3, as DNA: TGTGCCAGCAGCCCCGGGACAGGGGTGGCCTACGAGCAGTACTTC. This gives the protein CASSPGTGVAYEQYF.